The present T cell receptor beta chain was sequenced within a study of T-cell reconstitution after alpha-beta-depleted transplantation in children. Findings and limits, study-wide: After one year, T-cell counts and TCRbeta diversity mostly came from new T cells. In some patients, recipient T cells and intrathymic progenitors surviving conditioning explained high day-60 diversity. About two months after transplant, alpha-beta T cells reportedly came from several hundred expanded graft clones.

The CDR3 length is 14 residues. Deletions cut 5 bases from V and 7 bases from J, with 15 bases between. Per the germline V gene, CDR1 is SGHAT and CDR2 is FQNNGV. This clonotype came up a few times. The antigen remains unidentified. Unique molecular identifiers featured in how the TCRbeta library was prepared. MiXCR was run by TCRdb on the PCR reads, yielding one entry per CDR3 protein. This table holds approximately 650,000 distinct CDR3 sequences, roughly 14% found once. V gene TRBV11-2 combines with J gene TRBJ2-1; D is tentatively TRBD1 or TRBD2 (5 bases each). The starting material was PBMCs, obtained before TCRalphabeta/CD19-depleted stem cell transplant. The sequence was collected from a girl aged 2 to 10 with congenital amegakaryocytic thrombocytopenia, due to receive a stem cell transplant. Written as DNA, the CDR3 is TGTGCCAGCAGCCAAAAAGACAGACTAAATGAGCAGTTCTTC. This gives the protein CASSQKDRLNEQFF.